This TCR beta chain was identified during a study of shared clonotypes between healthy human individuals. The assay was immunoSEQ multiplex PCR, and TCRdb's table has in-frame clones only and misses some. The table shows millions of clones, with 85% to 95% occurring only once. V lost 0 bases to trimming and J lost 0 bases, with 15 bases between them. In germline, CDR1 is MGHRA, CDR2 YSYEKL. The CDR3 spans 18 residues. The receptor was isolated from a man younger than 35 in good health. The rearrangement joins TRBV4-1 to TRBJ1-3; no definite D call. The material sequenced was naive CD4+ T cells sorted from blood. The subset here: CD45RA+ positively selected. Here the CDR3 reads CASSQDAWVVNSGNTIYF. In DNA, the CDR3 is TGCGCCAGCAGCCAAGATGCTTGGGTGGTGAACTCTGGAAACACCATATATTTT.